This T cell receptor (beta chain) was obtained from a study of blood T cell repertoires in COVID-19. V lost 10 bases, J lost 7 bases, and 13 bases lay in between. Germline V lookup: CDR1 MNHEY, CDR2 SVGAGI. CDR3 size: 11 residues. Sequencing was performed with immunoSEQ multiplex PCR; in TCRdb, only in-frame clones are kept and a portion is missing. In the table there are over 100,000 clones, around 90% of which are singletons. The sequencing input was peripheral blood. The V and J genes are TRBV6-5 and TRBJ1-2, with D unresolved. This TCR was recovered from a human donor in a cohort sampled during active COVID-19. CDR3 loop: CATTNGRGYTF. The CDR3 DNA is TGTGCCACCACTAATGGTCGTGGCTACACCTTC.